These T cell receptor beta chains were read from a single sample in a study of blood T cell repertoires in COVID-19. Libraries were prepared by immunoSEQ multiplex PCR; TCRdb keeps only in-frame clonotypes and omits some of them. The data hold 150,000 to 200,000 clones, with approximately 90% observed a single time. Sequencing was performed on peripheral blood. The source of these receptors is a man in his forties with active or convalescent COVID-19. The CDR3 runs from the conserved cysteine through the conserved F or W. The D gene is left open where the match is weak. Size is omitted from some rows. Given values are once, few, many or a class for expanded clones.

len | j_gene | abundance | v_gene | d_gene | CDR3aa | CDR3nt
12 | TRBJ1-1 | once | TRBV12-3/TRBV12-4 | NA | CASSYWQKEAFF | TGTGCCAGCAGTTATTGGCAGAAAGAAGCTTTCTTT
20 | TRBJ1-4 | NA | TRBV19 | TRBD1 | CASSRTRSPLTGADNEKLFF | TGTGCCAGTAGTAGGACCCGTTCACCTCTGACAGGGGCTGATAATGAAAAACTGTTTTTT
16 | TRBJ2-1 | NA | TRBV18 | TRBD2 | CASSLDSGRGRNEQFF | TGTGCCAGCTCACTCGATAGCGGGAGGGGTAGGAATGAGCAGTTCTTC
14 | TRBJ1-5 | NA | TRBV28 | TRBD1 | CASRPTGDNQPQHF | TGTGCCAGCAGACCGACAGGGGACAATCAGCCCCAGCATTTT
17 | TRBJ1-1 | NA | TRBV24-1 | TRBD1 | CATSGADQGQGAAEAFF | TGTGCCACCAGTGGAGCGGACCAGGGACAGGGCGCAGCTGAAGCTTTCTTT
15 | TRBJ1-5 | NA | TRBV6-2/TRBV6-3 | NA | CASSLTRQVNQPQHF | TGTGCCAGCAGCCTTACGAGACAGGTTAATCAGCCCCAGCATTTT
14 | TRBJ1-1 | NA | TRBV25-1 | NA | CASSELLANTEAFF | TGTGCCAGCAGTGAATTATTAGCGAACACTGAAGCTTTCTTT
14 | TRBJ1-4 | NA | TRBV28 | TRBD1 | CASSSRQGGEKLFF | TGTGCCAGCAGTTCTCGACAGGGGGGTGAAAAACTGTTTTTT
14 | TRBJ1-2 | once | TRBV27 | TRBD1 | CASSQDRVGYGYTF | TGTGCCAGCAGTCAGGACAGGGTCGGCTATGGCTACACCTTC
14 | TRBJ1-1 | NA | TRBV2 | NA | CASTSRAGGTEAFF | TGTGCCAGCACTTCGAGGGCAGGAGGCACTGAAGCTTTCTTT
16 | TRBJ1-2 | NA | TRBV5-1 | TRBD1 | CASSSRTGVKDYGYTF | TGCGCCAGCAGCTCTCGGACAGGGGTCAAGGACTATGGCTACACCTTC
15 | TRBJ2-1 | NA | TRBV19 | TRBD2 | CASSMTSGTYNEQFF | TGTGCCAGTAGTATGACTAGCGGGACCTACAATGAGCAGTTCTTC
13 | TRBJ1-2 | NA | TRBV6-1 | NA | CASSEGTAYGYTF | TGTGCCAGCAGTGAAGGAACAGCTTATGGCTACACCTTC
16 | TRBJ1-1 | NA | TRBV27 | TRBD1 | CASSSAGTGGGTEAFF | TGTGCCAGCAGTTCCGCCGGGACAGGGGGCGGCACTGAAGCTTTCTTT
13 | TRBJ1-2 | once | TRBV5-1 | NA | CASKSAVDYGYTF | TGCGCCAGCAAATCGGCGGTGGACTATGGCTACACCTTC
14 | TRBJ2-1 | NA | TRBV7-2 | NA | CASSKLEPYNEQFF | TGTGCCAGCAGTAAACTAGAGCCCTACAATGAGCAGTTCTTC
13 | TRBJ1-1 | NA | TRBV2 | NA | CASSNREGGEAFF | TGTGCCAGCAGTAACAGGGAAGGAGGTGAAGCTTTCTTT
16 | TRBJ1-6 | NA | TRBV3-1/TRBV3-2 | NA | CASSLTPGVGNSPLHF | TGTGCCAGCAGCCTGACGCCCGGGGTAGGGAATTCACCCCTCCACTTT
14 | TRBJ2-7 | NA | TRBV7-9 | TRBD2 | CASSLAGETYEQYF | TGTGCCAGCAGCCTCGCGGGAGAGACCTACGAGCAGTACTTC
18 | TRBJ2-2 | NA | TRBV9 | TRBD1 | CASSVTGGAVGDTGELFF | TGTGCCAGCAGCGTAACAGGGGGCGCAGTGGGTGATACCGGGGAGCTGTTTTTT
16 | TRBJ2-3 | NA | TRBV7-2 | TRBD2 | CASSLGLAGGGDTQYF | TGTGCCAGCAGCTTAGGGCTAGCGGGGGGTGGGGATACGCAGTATTTT
14 | TRBJ2-5 | NA | TRBV9 | NA | CASSVAGITETQYF | TGTGCCAGCAGCGTAGCTGGCATAACAGAGACCCAGTACTTC
14 | TRBJ1-5 | NA | TRBV6-5 | TRBD1 | CASSNDRALGPQHF | TGTGCCAGCAGCAATGACAGGGCCCTCGGGCCCCAGCATTTT
14 | TRBJ1-1 | NA | TRBV6-5 | NA | CASSYRPILAEAFF | TGTGCCAGCAGTTACCGCCCAATCTTAGCTGAAGCTTTCTTT
17 | TRBJ2-7 | NA | TRBV28 | TRBD2 | CASSSPGLAGAYNEQYF | TGTGCCAGCAGTTCCCCGGGACTAGCGGGAGCTTATAACGAGCAGTACTTC
13 | TRBJ1-5 | NA | TRBV27 | NA | CASSLSTGQPQHF | TGTGCCAGCAGTTTATCGACGGGTCAGCCCCAGCATTTT
12 | TRBJ2-7 | once | TRBV28 | NA | CASSLGAYEQYF | TGTGCCAGCAGTCTAGGAGCCTACGAGCAGTACTTC
14 | TRBJ2-2 | NA | TRBV6-5 | TRBD2 | CASSTSVNTGELFF | TGTGCCAGCAGCACTAGCGTGAACACCGGGGAGCTGTTTTTT
13 | TRBJ2-7 | few | TRBV9 | NA | CASSPPQGHEQYF | TGTGCCAGCAGCCCCCCACAAGGACATGAGCAGTACTTC
17 | TRBJ2-1 | NA | TRBV3-1/TRBV3-2 | NA | CASSQDFGRGVRNEQFF | TGTGCCAGCAGCCAAGATTTTGGCAGGGGGGTGCGGAATGAGCAGTTCTTC
16 | TRBJ2-3 | NA | TRBV18 | NA | CASSPPGQGGTDTQYF | TGTGCCAGCTCACCACCGGGTCAGGGTGGCACAGATACGCAGTATTTT
13 | TRBJ2-3 | NA | TRBV27 | NA | CASRLGVTDTQYF | TGTGCCAGCAGGCTAGGTGTCACAGATACGCAGTATTTT